This T cell receptor beta chain was sequenced in a study of cytomegalovirus exposure and HLA in healthy donors. In the study overall: The 110 or so validation repertoires were produced on the same platform as the roughly 690 repertoires of the first cohort. This was reported in a later analysis.

This CDR3 is 15 amino acids long. The junction had 3 bases not matched to a gene; V was cut back by 1 base and J by 5 bases. Germline V gene data show CDR1 as LNHDA and CDR2 as SQIVND (reference sequence). The donors belonged to the roughly 110-subject validation cohort, separate from the roughly 650-subject first cohort. For this clone: Its cognate antigen is unknown.

Sequencing used immunoSEQ multiplex PCR; TCRdb keeps in-frame clones, though not all of them. Of 150,000 or so clones detected, 70% to 90% appear once; the ten largest clones hold about a fifth. Findings and limits, study-wide: The listing of some 170 TCR beta chains classed them as cytomegalovirus-associated. Rarity characterized most TCR sequences, yet some public TCRs appeared in many donors.

The receptor's source is a man younger than 30 in good health and CMV-seropositive. The V and J genes are TRBV19 and TRBJ1-1; 11 nucleotides agree with TRBD1. The sample consisted of PBMCs. Written as DNA, the CDR3 is TGTGCCAGTAGTATAGCCGGGACAGGGGGGACTGAAGCTTTCTTT. This translates into CASSIAGTGGTEAFF.